The clone carrying this T cell receptor (beta chain) occurred a few times. Its antigen remains unidentified. This specimen belongs to a study of CD8+ T cells in alopecia areata. The V gene's germline CDR1 is SQVTM and CDR2 ANQGSEA. V was clipped by 1 base and J by 8 bases; unmatched bases: 8. This CDR3 has 14 residues. Following extraction, RNA underwent reverse transcription to cDNA, which served as the sequencing template. Some clones are missing from TCRdb's copy, which holds only in-frame ones; the method was immunoSEQ multiplex PCR. This table holds fewer than 250,000 clones, around 56% found once. Study-level findings and limits: Sharing of TCR sequences between patients (possibly for HLA-related reasons) was less clear than in mice.

This sample's treatment: oral pan-JAK inhibitor, 5-10 mg twice daily. The source is a human donor with alopecia areata. The source was CD4+ T cells sorted from blood, collected at week 4, from a patient treated with tofacitinib. The chain uses TRBV29-1 and TRBJ1-2; 9 bases map to TRBD1. The CDR3 sequence is CSVEVVQGQGGYTF. Written as DNA, the CDR3 is TGCAGCGTTGAAGTGGTTCAGGGACAGGGAGGCTACACCTTC.